This T cell receptor beta chain came from a study of blood T cell repertoires in COVID-19. Study-level background: Acute and convalescent COVID-19 samples came from the United States, Italy and Spain. PBMCs, B-cell-depleted T cells, or T cells provided the cDNA or gDNA that made up the material.

Authors' data handling: Amplifying reference gene primers gave estimates of nucleated cell counts. TCRdb's copy holds only in-frame clones and misses some; the assay was immunoSEQ multiplex PCR. That table supplies the V and J calls and clone size; D and trimming were determined from the DNA. The sample lists roughly 120,000 clones, approximately 77% occurring once. Germline-derived CDR1 and CDR2 are MNHEY and SVGEGT. The V and J ends lost 3 bases and 5 bases, in that order; junction bases with no gene match: 6. The CDR3 is 15 amino acids. The sequenced material came from peripheral blood. V gene TRBV6-2 or TRBV6-3 combines with J gene TRBJ2-7, with TRBD1 matching 11 bases. The sequence came from a human donor in a cohort sampled during active COVID-19. CDR3 nucleotide sequence: TGTGCCAGCAGTTATGGGGGACAGGGGGGCAACGAGCAGTACTTC. The encoded protein is CASSYGGQGGNEQYF.